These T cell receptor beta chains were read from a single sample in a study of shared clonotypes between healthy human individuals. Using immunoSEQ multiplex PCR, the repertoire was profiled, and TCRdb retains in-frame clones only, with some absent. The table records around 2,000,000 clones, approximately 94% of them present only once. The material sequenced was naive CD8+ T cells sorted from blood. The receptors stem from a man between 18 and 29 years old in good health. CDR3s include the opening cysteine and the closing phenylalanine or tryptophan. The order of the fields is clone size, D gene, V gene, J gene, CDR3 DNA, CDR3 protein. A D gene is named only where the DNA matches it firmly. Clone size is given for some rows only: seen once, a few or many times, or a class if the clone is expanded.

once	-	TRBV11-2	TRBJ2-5	TGTGCCAGCAGCGCCCCCCGGGGGTTACAAGAGACCCAGTACTTC	CASSAPRGLQETQYF
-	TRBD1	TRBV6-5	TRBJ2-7	TGTGCCAGCAGTTACGCAGGGGGTTACGAGCAGTACTTC	CASSYAGGYEQYF
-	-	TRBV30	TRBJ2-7	TGTGCCTGGAGTTTGGCTTATGAGCAGTACTTC	CAWSLAYEQYF
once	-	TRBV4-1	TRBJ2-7	TGCGCCAGCAGCCAAGATCCACACCTCTACGAGCAGTACTTC	CASSQDPHLYEQYF
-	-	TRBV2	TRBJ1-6	TGTGCCAGCAGGCCCGACGGGGGATCCTATAATTCACCCCTCCACTTT	CASRPDGGSYNSPLHF
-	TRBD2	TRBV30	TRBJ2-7	TGTGCCTGGAGGGGATTCGGATTGCGGGGGGAGAGCTCCTACGAGCAGTACTTC	CAWRGFGLRGESSYEQYF
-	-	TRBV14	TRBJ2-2	TGTGCCAGCAGCTATATTAACACCGGGGAGCTGTTTTTT	CASSYINTGELFF
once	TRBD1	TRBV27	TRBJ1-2	TGTGCCAGCAGTCCGGGACAGAGCTATGGCTACACCTTC	CASSPGQSYGYTF
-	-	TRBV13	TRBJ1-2	TGTGCCAGCAGCTTAGGCCGAAGCTATGGCTACACCTTC	CASSLGRSYGYTF
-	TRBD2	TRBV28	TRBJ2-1	TGTGCCAGCAGTTCCCGGACTAGCGGGCCCCGGGGTGAGCAGTTCTTC	CASSSRTSGPRGEQFF
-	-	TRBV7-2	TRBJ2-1	TGTGCCAGCAGCTTTGGGCCGCGGGGTACAAAGAATGAGCAGTTCTTC	CASSFGPRGTKNEQFF
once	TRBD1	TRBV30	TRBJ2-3	TGTGCCTGGACGGCAGGGGGTTGGACAGATACGCAGTATTTT	CAWTAGGWTDTQYF
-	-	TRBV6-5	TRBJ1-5	TGTGCCAGCAGTTACGGCTCCAATCAGCCCCAGCATTTT	CASSYGSNQPQHF
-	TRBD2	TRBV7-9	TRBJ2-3	TGTGCCAGCAGCACTAGCCCGGGACTAGCGGGAGTATTTGCAGATACGCAGTATTTT	CASSTSPGLAGVFADTQYF
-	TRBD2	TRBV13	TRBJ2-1	TGTGCCAGCAGCTTCCCCGGGACTAGCTACTACAATGAGCAGTTCTTC	CASSFPGTSYYNEQFF